These 10 T cell receptor beta chains came from one sample sequenced in a study of blood T cell repertoires in COVID-19. The method was immunoSEQ multiplex PCR; TCRdb's version includes in-frame clones alone and lacks a portion of them. The sample has just under 350,000 clones; approximately 87% are singletons. Input material: peripheral blood. These TCRs come from a woman aged 50 to 60 with COVID-19, enrolled during active disease.

This chain connects TRBV9 to TRBJ2-1; a weak D match, TRBD2 (5 bases). The CDR3 contains 15 residues. The germline CDR1 and CDR2 sequences are SGDLS and YYNGEE. Trimming cost V 5 bases and J 0 bases, with 12 bases left between them. The CDR3 bases are TGTGCCAGCAGTGGGGAGATGAGCTCCTACAATGAGCAGTTCTTC. It translates to CASSGEMSSYNEQFF. Full variable domain (missing parts from reference TRBV9 and TRBJ2-1): DSGVTQTPKHLITATGQRVTLRCSPRSGDLSVYWYQQSLDQGLQFLIQYYNGEERAKGNILERFSAQQFPDLHSELNLSSLELGDSALYFCASSGEMSSYNEQFFGPGTRLTVL.

CDR3 loop: CASSLQGVYEQYF. The CDR3, as DNA: TGTGCCAGCAGTTTACAGGGTGTCTACGAGCAGTACTTC. The rearrangement links TRBV27 to TRBJ2-7; the D gene is possibly TRBD1 (5 bases). The CDR3 spans 13 residues. With 2 bases removed from V and 3 bases from J, the gap between germline ends came to 8 bases. Germline V gives CDR1 MNHEY, CDR2 SMNVEV (reference sequence).

The table lists this clone with a count of one. The chain is built from TRBV3-1 (or the pseudogene TRBV3-2) and TRBJ1-2, with TRBD1 identical over 12 bases. The trim removed 2 bases at V and 6 bases at J, leaving 4 bases unmatched. This CDR3 spans 15 amino acids. Germline V gives CDR1 LGHDT, CDR2 YNNKEL (reference sequence). The DNA for the CDR3 is TGTGCCAGCAGCCAACCGGGACAGGGGGCTCATGGCTACACCTTC. This gives the protein CASSQPGQGAHGYTF.

At least ten counts were recorded for this clone. The chain joins TRBV10-3 to TRBJ2-2; 12 positions agree with TRBD2. CDR1 is ENHRY, CDR2 SYGVKD, per germline. Trimming cost V 10 bases and J 6 bases; bases outside gene matches: 6. The CDR3 is 14 amino acids. The CDR3 is CATGTSGLSGELFF. CDR3 DNA: TGTGCCACCGGGACTAGCGGGCTATCCGGGGAGCTGTTTTTT.

The chain uses TRBV5-1 and TRBJ1-6; D unresolved. Trimming pared 0 bases from V and 8 bases from J, leaving 9 bases between. The CDR3 covers 14 residues. Germline values: CDR1 SGHRS, CDR2 YFSETQ. CDR3 amino acids: CASSLVSFDSPLHF. Written as DNA, the CDR3 is TGCGCCAGCAGCTTGGTTTCTTTTGATTCACCCCTCCACTTT.

This chain links TRBV9 with TRBJ2-7; D is unresolved. With 0 bases removed from V and 0 bases from J, the gap between germline ends came to 10 bases. CDR1 and CDR2 (germline): SGDLS, YYNGEE. This CDR3 spans 15 amino acids. The CDR3 nucleotides are TGTGCCAGCAGCGTAGGCAGTTCCCTCTCCTACGAGCAGTACTTC. Amino acids: CASSVGSSLSYEQYF.

This clone has a handful of counts. An end of the junction does not agree with germline; a read error may underlie this. The chain joins TRBV7-7 to TRBJ1-5, with 7 bases aligning to TRBD1. The CDR3 consists of 16 residues. The germline gives CDR1 SSHAT, CDR2 FNYEAQ (reference sequence). CDR3 nucleotides: TGTGCTAGCAGCCTAAAAACAGGGGAAGGCAATCAGCCCCAGCATTTT. It encodes CASSLKTGEGNQPQHF.

This chain connects TRBV7-9 to TRBJ1-1, with D tentatively TRBD1 (5 bases). The V and J ends lost 5 bases and 0 bases respectively, with 13 bases between them. This CDR3 has 15 amino acids. The germline V gene encodes CDR1 SEHNR and CDR2 FQNEAQ (reference sequence). This chain's CDR3 is CASSPRQYMNTEAFF. As DNA, the CDR3 is TGTGCCAGCAGCCCCCGACAGTACATGAACACTGAAGCTTTCTTT.

The chain joins TRBV6-5 to TRBJ2-1; 7 bases are shared with TRBD1. The V gene end was trimmed by 4 bases and the J gene end by 10 bases; junction bases not matched to a gene: 13. Germline assignment: CDR1 MNHEY and CDR2 SVGAGI. The CDR3 contains 15 residues. The CDR3 protein is CASSSFSTGAREQFF. The CDR3 coding sequence is TGTGCCAGCAGTTCCTTTAGCACAGGGGCTCGGGAGCAGTTCTTC.

The chain uses TRBV19 and TRBJ1-5; perhaps TRBD1 as D (5 bases). The CDR3 sequence is 14 residues long. V lost 7 bases to trimming and J lost 0 bases, with 10 bases between them. In germline, CDR1 is LNHDA, CDR2 SQIVND (reference sequence). This CDR3 is CASKTAYSNQPQHF. The CDR3 nucleotides are TGTGCCAGTAAGACAGCTTATAGCAATCAGCCCCAGCATTTT.